These 2 T cell receptor beta chains were sequenced from one sample in a study of Graves' ophthalmopathy and Graves' hyperthyroidism. As the template, RNA transcripts were used to amplify TCR beta CDR3 regions. HTBI primers served in a first-round RT-PCR, which a second-round multiplex PCR followed. MiXCR, run by TCRdb on the multiplex PCR reads, gives a single entry per CDR3 protein. The table lists under 250,000 distinct CDR3 sequences, around 30% of them singletons. The specimen was peripheral blood. Receptors were obtained from a man in his fifties or sixties with Graves' ophthalmopathy.

This sequence joins TRBV20-1 and TRBJ1-2, with D possibly being TRBD1 (6 bases). The CDR3 covers 13 residues. Trimming took off 6 bases at V and 8 bases at J, with 19 bases between the two ends. Germline CDR1 is DFQATT and CDR2 is SNEGSKA (reference sequence). CDR3: CSAQHRDAWGYTF. For the CDR3, the DNA is TGCAGTGCCCAACACAGGGACGCGTGGGGCTACACCTTC.

This clonotype was seen a few times. V gene TRBV6-1 combines with J gene TRBJ1-6; 8 bases agree with TRBD1. With 2 bases clipped from V and 6 bases from J, the junction kept 3 bases outside the gene matches. This CDR3 spans 15 amino acids. The germline gives CDR1 MNHNS, CDR2 SASEGT. CDR3 coding DNA: TGTGCCAGCAGTGAACGGGACAGGTCTAATTCACCCCTCCACTTT. It yields the protein CASSERDRSNSPLHF.